A single sample gave rise to the 20 T cell receptor beta chains below, sequenced in a study of T-cell memory formation after mild COVID-19. One entry per CDR3 protein results from TCRdb running MiXCR on the 5' RACE reads. In the table there are about half a million distinct CDR3 sequences, 15% to 20% of which are singletons. Sequenced sample: PBMCs or a T cell subset sorted from them (not recorded which). These receptors were collected from an adult woman who had mild COVID-19 (a few samples of this study predate the infection). Cell type and time point are not known.

A few counts support this clonotype. The chain employs TRBV6-5 and TRBJ1-2, with D possibly being TRBD1 (5 bases). The CDR3 contains 16 residues. Trimming took off 2 bases at V and 4 bases at J, with 17 bases between the two ends. In germline, CDR1 is MNHEY, CDR2 SVGAGI. The CDR3 here is CASSYRGEKGLYGYTF. For the CDR3, the DNA is TGTGCCAGCAGTTACCGAGGGGAGAAGGGCCTCTATGGCTACACCTTC.

This chain links TRBV12-3 or TRBV12-4 with TRBJ2-1; TRBD1 might be the D (6 bases). CDR3 length: 12 residues. Trimming shortened V by 1 base and J by 14 bases, and 12 bases separated the two germline ends. The CDR3 is CASSLGRGTEFF. The CDR3 DNA reads as TGTGCCAGCAGTTTAGGAAGGGGGACGGAGTTCTTC.

This sequence joins TRBV10-1 and TRBJ2-5; D is possibly TRBD2 (6 bases). There are 19 residues in the CDR3. The V end was cut by 3 bases, the J end by 0 bases, with 23 bases between. Germline V gene data show CDR1 as WNHNN and CDR2 as SYGVQD (reference sequence). In DNA, the CDR3 is TGCGCCAGCAGTGAAAAAAACAGGAGGGAGAGGACGTACCAAGAGACCCAGTACTTC. Translating it yields CASSEKNRRERTYQETQYF.

The chain is built from TRBV11-3 and TRBJ2-1; D is possibly TRBD1 or TRBD2 (6 bases each). Germline CDR1 SGHNT, CDR2 YENEEA. Deletions cut 5 bases from V and 12 bases from J, with 26 bases between. The CDR3 totals 16 residues. In DNA form, the CDR3 reads TGTGCCAGCAGCGGTCGCGTTGCAGGGGCGCCCGGGAGGCAGTTCTTC. It yields the protein CASSGRVAGAPGRQFF.

V usage is TRBV4-2 and J usage is TRBJ1-3; TRBD1 matches at 10 bases. The CDR3 length is 17 residues. The trim removed 1 base at V and 2 bases at J, leaving 5 bases unmatched. Germline assignment: CDR1 LGHNA and CDR2 YNFKEQ. The CDR3 reads CASSQGRQGAAGNTIYF. The CDR3 DNA sequence: TGTGCCAGCAGCCAAGGACGACAGGGGGCGGCTGGAAACACCATATATTTT.

The V gene is TRBV7-9, the J gene TRBJ2-1, with 12 bases aligning to TRBD1. CDR3 length equals 14 residues. V was pared by 6 bases and J by 9 bases, with 6 bases of the junction left unmatched. Germline V gene data show CDR1 as SEHNR and CDR2 as FQNEAQ (reference sequence). The CDR3: CASRGQGAVGEQFF. Here the CDR3 DNA reads TGTGCCAGCAGGGGACAGGGGGCAGTTGGTGAGCAGTTCTTC. The full variable domain, rest sourced from reference TRBV7-9 and TRBJ2-1, is DTGVSQNPRHKITKRGQNVTFRCDPISEHNRLYWYRQTLGQGPEFLTYFQNEAQLEKSRLLSDRFSAERPKGSFSTLEIQRTEQGDSAMYLCASRGQGAVGEQFFGPGTRLTVL.

The chain employs TRBV7-9 and TRBJ2-5, with no clear D. This CDR3 is built from 12 residues. The V and J ends lost 7 bases and 7 bases respectively, with 13 bases between them. CDR1 is SEHNR, CDR2 FQNEAQ, per germline (reference sequence). In nucleotides, the CDR3 is TGTGCCAGCACGGGCGGAGAGGCGACCCAGTACTTC. Residues: CASTGGEATQYF.

In DNA form, the CDR3 reads TGCGCCAGCAGCTTGGGACAGTTAGACTATGGCTACACCTTC. Its protein product is CASSLGQLDYGYTF. This chain connects TRBV5-1 to TRBJ1-2; D might be TRBD1 (5 bases). The germline CDR1 and CDR2 sequences are SGHRS and YFSETQ. The CDR3 spans 14 residues. V was pared by 0 bases and J by 3 bases, with 9 bases between.

This clonotype was seen a few times. The genes are TRBV29-1 and TRBJ2-4, with 12 bases aligning to TRBD2. Germline V CDR1 and CDR2: SQVTM, ANQGSEA. Germline trimming cut 7 bases from V and 1 base from J; bases unmatched to any gene: 11. The CDR3 has 17 amino acids. CDR3 protein: CSASRTSGVAAKNIQYF. DNA of the CDR3: TGCAGCGCAAGCCGGACTAGCGGGGTAGCTGCCAAAAACATTCAGTACTTC.

This clonotype was detected only a few times. The chain couples TRBV20-1 to TRBJ2-1; D possibly matches TRBD1 or TRBD2 (5 bases each). Germline V gene sequence: CDR1 DFQATT, CDR2 SNEGSKA (reference sequence). The CDR3 consists of 14 residues. V was clipped by 7 bases and J by 3 bases, with 16 bases between them. CDR3: CSVPSGTYYNEQFF. The CDR3, as DNA: TGCAGTGTTCCCTCCGGGACCTACTACAATGAGCAGTTCTTC.

CDR3 loop: CASSRQGPSNEQFF. In DNA form, the CDR3 reads TGTGCCAGCAGCCGACAGGGGCCCAGCAATGAGCAGTTCTTC. This chain uses TRBV13 with TRBJ2-1, with 8 bases lining up with TRBD1. The V gene's germline CDR1 is PRHDT and CDR2 FYEKMQ (reference sequence). CDR3 size: 14 residues. V lost 5 bases to trimming and J lost 6 bases; unmatched junction nucleotides: 6.

The V gene is TRBV11-3, the J gene TRBJ2-2; no definite D call. Trimming removed 1 base from V and 4 bases from J, with 10 bases in between. The CDR3 consists of 15 residues. Germline values: CDR1 SGHNT, CDR2 YENEEA. The DNA for the CDR3 is TGTGCCAGCAGCTTAGGGAGTTTGGGCACCGGGGAGCTGTTTTTT. Translation gives CASSLGSLGTGELFF.

The chain carries TRBV14 and TRBJ1-2, with D perhaps matching TRBD1 (6 bases). Between the trimmed V and J ends, which lost 0 bases and 4 bases, there was a span of 12 bases. Germline CDR1 is SGHDN and CDR2 is FVKESK. CDR3 length: 15 amino acids. CDR3 amino acids: CASSQEQGPIYGYTF. CDR3 bases: TGTGCCAGCAGCCAAGAGCAGGGGCCAATCTATGGCTACACCTTC.

J is TRBJ2-5 and V is TRBV16, with TRBD2 identical over 9 bases. Germline assignment: CDR1 KGHSY and CDR2 FQNENV. The junction had 4 bases not matched to a gene; V was cut back by 2 bases and J by 3 bases. This CDR3 contains 15 residues. DNA of the CDR3: TGTGCCAGCAGCCAAACGACTAGCGGAAAAGAGACCCAGTACTTC. The encoded protein is CASSQTTSGKETQYF.

This chain connects TRBV5-8 to TRBJ2-7; 12 nucleotides agree with TRBD2. Germline V gene sequence: CDR1 SGHTS, CDR2 YDEGEE. The CDR3 is 14 amino acids. After removal of 6 bases from V and 11 bases from J, the junction contained 12 bases not matched to a gene. CDR3: CASTVPSGGALKYF. In DNA form, the CDR3 reads TGTGCCAGCACCGTACCTAGCGGGGGGGCTTTGAAGTACTTC.

The CDR3 DNA reads as TGCAGCGCACGACAGGCGTCGAACACCGGGGAGCTGTTTTTT. Protein: CSARQASNTGELFF. This sequence joins TRBV29-1 and TRBJ2-2; D is perhaps TRBD1 (6 bases). Germline V gene data show CDR1 as SQVTM and CDR2 as ANQGSEA. With 7 bases removed from V and 0 bases from J, the gap between germline ends came to 12 bases. The CDR3 is 14 residues long.

The table lists this clonotype with a few counts. The chain has TRBV30 and TRBJ2-7; weak D call: TRBD1 (6 bases). V shed 2 bases and J shed 2 bases, with 13 bases lying between them. CDR1 and CDR2 from the germline V gene are GTSNPN and SVGIG (reference sequence). This CDR3 contains 14 residues. The CDR3 region has the DNA TGTGCCTGGAGTACGCTGACAGGCACCTACGAGCAGTACTTC. It encodes CAWSTLTGTYEQYF.

The V and J genes are TRBV15 and TRBJ1-2; D remains ambiguous. CDR1 is LNHNV, CDR2 YYDKDF, per germline (reference sequence). The CDR3 covers 14 residues. V lost 0 bases and J 4 bases, leaving 9 bases between the germline ends. The CDR3 region has the DNA TGTGCCACCAGCAGAGATTCCGGACCCTATGGCTACACCTTC. Its translation is CATSRDSGPYGYTF.

The V gene is TRBV12-3 or TRBV12-4, the J gene TRBJ1-1, with D possibly matching TRBD1 (6 bases). This CDR3 comprises 15 residues. The V end lost 6 bases, the J end lost 8 bases, and 22 bases lay between the germline ends. CDR3 nucleotide sequence: TGTGCCAGCAGCTCTTCGGCCGGGGTTACAGGGGAAGCTTTCTTT. It encodes CASSSSAGVTGEAFF.

The V call is TRBV7-2, the J call TRBJ1-1; a possible D gene is TRBD1 (6 bases). In germline, CDR1 is SGHTA, CDR2 FQGNSA. Trimming pared 3 bases from V and 1 base from J, leaving 12 bases between. The CDR3 spans 15 residues. The DNA for the CDR3 is TGTGCCAGCAGCTTCGGAGGGGGGAGGAACACTGAAGCTTTCTTT. Its translation: CASSFGGGRNTEAFF.